One and the same sample provided the 7 T cell receptor beta chains below, sequenced in a study of blood T cell repertoires in COVID-19. Some clones are missing from TCRdb's copy, which holds only in-frame ones; the method was immunoSEQ multiplex PCR. This table has 260,000 or so clones, 80% to 90% appearing once. The sequenced material came from PBMCs or T cells enriched from blood (not recorded which). These receptors were taken from a man aged 18 to 35 who had recovered from COVID-19.

There are a few counts of this clone. This chain uses TRBV7-3 with TRBJ2-2; 8 bases fit TRBD2. The CDR3 loop spans 16 amino acids. The germline V gene has CDR1 SGHTA and CDR2 FQGTGA. V was clipped by 1 base and J by 4 bases; unmatched bases: 5. DNA of the CDR3: TGTGCCAGCAGCTTAAGCGGCGGGGGGCGCACCGGGGAGCTGTTTTTT. It yields the protein CASSLSGGGRTGELFF. Full variable domain (remainder filled in from reference TRBV7-3 and TRBJ2-2): GAGVSQTPSNKVTEKGKYVELRCDPISGHTALYWYRQSLGQGPEFLIYFQGTGAADDSGLPNDRFFAVRPEGSVSTLKIQRTERGDSAVYLCASSLSGGGRTGELFFGEGSRLTVL.

The chain joins TRBV5-4 to TRBJ2-3; 11 bases map to TRBD2. V was clipped by 4 bases and J by 3 bases; unmatched bases: 13. This CDR3 spans 18 amino acids. The V gene's germline CDR1 is SGHNT and CDR2 YYREEE (reference sequence). The CDR3 reads CASSLGTSGDLRTDTQYF. DNA of the CDR3: TGTGCCAGCAGCCTGGGGACTAGCGGAGACCTGAGAACAGATACGCAGTATTTT.

The V and J genes are TRBV6-1 and TRBJ2-7, with a tentative D call TRBD2 (5 bases). The germline V gene encodes CDR1 MNHNS and CDR2 SASEGT. The CDR3 loop spans 16 amino acids. Deletions cut 1 base from V and 2 bases from J, with 15 bases between. CDR3 amino acids: CASSEEVRGPAYEQYF. The CDR3 DNA follows: TGTGCCAGCAGTGAAGAGGTCCGGGGTCCGGCCTACGAGCAGTACTTC.

The chain carries TRBV10-3 and TRBJ2-7, with TRBD1 matching over 8 bases. Germline V gene data show CDR1 as ENHRY and CDR2 as SYGVKD. The CDR3 is 14 residues long. The junction had 5 bases not matched to a gene; V was cut back by 0 bases and J by 7 bases. In nucleotides, the CDR3 is TGTGCCATCAGTGAGTCACAGGGGGTTGGAGAGCAGTACTTC. It translates to CAISESQGVGEQYF.

This clone was picked up a small number of times. The rearrangement uses TRBV5-1 and TRBJ2-2, with D perhaps TRBD2 (6 bases). CDR3 length: 14 residues. Trimming removed 7 bases at V and 0 bases at J, with 10 bases between. The V gene's germline CDR1 is SGHRS and CDR2 YFSETQ. The chain's CDR3 is CASEGGTNTGELFF. The CDR3 DNA reads TGCGCCAGCGAGGGCGGGACGAACACCGGGGAGCTGTTTTTT.

This chain joins TRBV30 and TRBJ1-1, with D uncertain. V was trimmed by 1 base and J by 1 base, leaving 13 bases between them. Per the germline V gene, CDR1 is GTSNPN and CDR2 is SVGIG (reference sequence). This CDR3 comprises 15 residues. This CDR3 is CAWSDKRHQNTEAFF. As DNA, the CDR3 is TGTGCCTGGAGTGACAAGAGACACCAGAACACTGAAGCTTTCTTT.

This sequence joins TRBV6-4 and TRBJ1-1, with D possibly matching TRBD1 (5 bases). Trimming removed 0 bases from V and 5 bases from J, with 10 bases in between. In germline, CDR1 is MRHNA, CDR2 SNTAGT. The CDR3 loop spans 14 amino acids. The CDR3: CASSDSIRGTEAFF. CDR3 nucleotide sequence: TGTGCCAGCAGTGACTCGATTCGGGGGACTGAAGCTTTCTTT.